This TCR beta chain was recovered during a study of T cell clonality in common variable immunodeficiency. The ends lost 4 bases at V and 3 bases at J; junction bases unmatched: 2. The CDR3 extends over 15 amino acids. The V gene's germline CDR1 is SGHTA and CDR2 FQGNSA. General study points: Reportedly, TCR beta sequences from common variable immunodeficiency showed fewer deletions and N-nucleotide insertions.

Many counts were recorded for this clone. Antigen specificity is unknown. Read coverage stops 3 residues before the CDR3 terminus; the germline J gene supplies the remainder. The same CDR3 arises from other DNA sequences in this sample as well. The assay was immunoSEQ multiplex PCR, and TCRdb's table has in-frame clones only and misses some. The sample presents just over 25,000 clones, none singletons. Sequenced: peripheral blood mononuclear cells. This chain uses TRBV7-2 with TRBJ2-3; 12 bases agree with TRBD2. This receptor was obtained from a human donor with common variable immunodeficiency. The sequenced part of the CDR3 DNA is TGTGCCAGCAGCTGGACTAGCGGGACTACAGATACG. Amino acids: CASSWTSGTTDT. The full CDR3 sequence reads CASSWTSGTTDTQYF.